This TCR beta chain was found in a study of shared clonotypes between healthy human individuals. Study findings and constraints: Of the naive CD4 clonotypes, about 5% were shared across several donors.

Germline trimming cut 2 bases from V and 0 bases from J; bases unmatched to any gene: 5. CDR1 is MDHEN and CDR2 is SYDVKM in the germline V gene. CDR3 size: 16 residues. Generated by immunoSEQ multiplex PCR, the TCRdb table keeps only in-frame clones and is missing some. Of around 1.9 million clones listed, around 93% are singletons. The naive CD8 fraction comprised CD45RO-negative cells positively selected for CCR7 and excluded terminally differentiated effector memory CD45RA+ cells. On this clone: Its specificity is unknown. At the DNA level, this CDR3 is encoded by other sequences in the same sample as well.

Sequences were obtained from naive CD8+ T cells from PBMCs. The rearrangement links TRBV28 to TRBJ2-3; 7 bases map to TRBD2. This clonotype originated in a man younger than 35 in good health. Some clones in this sample may be carry-over from other donors' samples. This chain's CDR3 is CASSLGASGSTDTQYF. The CDR3 DNA reads as TGTGCCAGCAGTTTAGGGGCTAGCGGAAGCACAGATACGCAGTATTTT.